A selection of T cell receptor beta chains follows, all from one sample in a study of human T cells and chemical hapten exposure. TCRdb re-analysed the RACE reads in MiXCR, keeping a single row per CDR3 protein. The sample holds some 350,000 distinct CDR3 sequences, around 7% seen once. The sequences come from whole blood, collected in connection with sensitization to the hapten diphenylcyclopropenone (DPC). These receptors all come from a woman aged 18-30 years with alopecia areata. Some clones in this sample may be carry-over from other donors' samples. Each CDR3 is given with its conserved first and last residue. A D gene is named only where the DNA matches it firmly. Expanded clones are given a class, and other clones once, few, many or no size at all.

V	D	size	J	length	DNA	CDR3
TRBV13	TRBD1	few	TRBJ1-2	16	TGTGCCAGCAGCTCGACCGGGACAGTCTCTAACTATGGCTACACCTTC	CASSSTGTVSNYGYTF
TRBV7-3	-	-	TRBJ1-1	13	TGTGCCAGCAGCTCCTTGATGAACACTGAAGCTTTCTTT	CASSSLMNTEAFF
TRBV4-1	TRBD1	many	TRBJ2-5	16	TGCGCCAGCAGCCAAGACCGGACAGGCTTCCAAGAGACCCAGTACTTC	CASSQDRTGFQETQYF
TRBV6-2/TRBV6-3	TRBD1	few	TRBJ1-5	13	TGTGCCAGCAGCCGGACAGGGGGCCGGCCCCAGCATTTT	CASSRTGGRPQHF
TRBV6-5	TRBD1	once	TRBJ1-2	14	TGTGCCAGCAGTGCCGATACAGGGGGCCATGGCTACACCTTC	CASSADTGGHGYTF
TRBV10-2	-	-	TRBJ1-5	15	TGCGCCAGCAGCGAGGTCAGGCGCAGCAATCAGCCCCAGCATTTT	CASSEVRRSNQPQHF
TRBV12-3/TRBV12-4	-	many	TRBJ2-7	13	TGTGCCAGCAGTTTAAGGGCTAGGAACGAGCAGTACTTC	CASSLRARNEQYF
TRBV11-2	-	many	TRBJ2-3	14	TGTGCCAGCAGCCAAGCGGTCAGCACAGATACGCAGTATTTT	CASSQAVSTDTQYF
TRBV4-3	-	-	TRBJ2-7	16	TGCGCCAGCAGCCAAGATCGTAACAGTTGGGACTACGAGCAGTACTTC	CASSQDRNSWDYEQYF
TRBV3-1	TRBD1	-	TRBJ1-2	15	TGTGCCAGCAGCCACTCCGGGACAGGCCGCGAGGGCTACACCTTC	CASSHSGTGREGYTF
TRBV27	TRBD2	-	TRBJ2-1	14	TGTGCCAGCAGTTCTCAGGCGGGGGGGAATGAGCAGTTCTTC	CASSSQAGGNEQFF
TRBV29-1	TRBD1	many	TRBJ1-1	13	TGCAGCGTTGGACAGGGGACCCCAGTTGAAGCTTTCTTT	CSVGQGTPVEAFF
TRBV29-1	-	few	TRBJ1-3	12	TGCAGCGCCAGGGGATATGGAAACACCATATATTTT	CSARGYGNTIYF
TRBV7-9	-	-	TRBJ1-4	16	TGTGCCAGCAGCGCCTTACAGGGCTCGGGTAATGAAAAACTGTTTTTT	CASSALQGSGNEKLFF
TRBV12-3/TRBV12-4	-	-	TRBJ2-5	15	TGTGCCAGCAGGTATTATCAGCGAGATGAAGAGACCCAGTACTTC	CASRYYQRDEETQYF
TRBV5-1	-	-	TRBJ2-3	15	TGCGCCAGCAGCTTGATCCAGGCGTACACAGATACGCAGTATTTT	CASSLIQAYTDTQYF
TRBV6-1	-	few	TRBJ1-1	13	TGTGCCAGCAGTGAGGGTCAGTACACTGAAGCTTTCTTT	CASSEGQYTEAFF
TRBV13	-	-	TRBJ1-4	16	TGTGCCAGCAGCGCACGTAGGGAGTTCATGTCAGAAAAACTGTTTTTT	CASSARREFMSEKLFF
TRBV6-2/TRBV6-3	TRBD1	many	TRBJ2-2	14	TGTGCCAGCAGTGACAGGGTTGTCACCGGGGAGCTGTTTTTT	CASSDRVVTGELFF
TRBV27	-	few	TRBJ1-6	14	TGTGCCAGCAGGGTGAGCTCCTATAATTCACCCCTCCACTTT	CASRVSSYNSPLHF
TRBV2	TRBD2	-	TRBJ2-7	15	TGTGCCAGCAGCGCGACTAGCGGGGGGGCTTACGAGCAGTACTTC	CASSATSGGAYEQYF
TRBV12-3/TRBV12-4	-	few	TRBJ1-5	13	TGTGCCAGCAGTGCAGGGTCGAATCAGCCCCAGCATTTT	CASSAGSNQPQHF
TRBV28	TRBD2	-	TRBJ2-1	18	TGTGCCAGCAGCCTAACCCGGGGGGGCCTGTTTGGGGTGAATGAGCAGTTCTTC	CASSLTRGGLFGVNEQFF
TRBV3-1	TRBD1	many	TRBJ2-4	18	TGTGCCAGCAGCCAAGAGATGAGGGGGCTGAGTGCCAAAAACATTCAGTACTTC	CASSQEMRGLSAKNIQYF
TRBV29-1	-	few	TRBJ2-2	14	TGCAGCGTTGAAGTGTTTCTGAACACCGGGGAGCTGTTTTTT	CSVEVFLNTGELFF
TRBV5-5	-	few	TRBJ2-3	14	TGTGCCAGCAGGCTACGGGGGAACACAGATACGCAGTATTTT	CASRLRGNTDTQYF
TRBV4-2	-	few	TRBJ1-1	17	TGTGCCAGCAGCCAAGTAGACATTAAGGGGGTGGGCACTGAAGCTTTCTTT	CASSQVDIKGVGTEAFF
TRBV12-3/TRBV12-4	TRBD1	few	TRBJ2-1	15	TGTGCCAGCAGCCTCCGGGACAGGGCAAACAATGAGCAGTTCTTC	CASSLRDRANNEQFF
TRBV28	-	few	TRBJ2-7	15	TGTGCCAGCAGTCATGTTCAGGGACACTCCTACGAGCAGTACTTC	CASSHVQGHSYEQYF